Reported below is one TCR beta chain. This clonotype was seen many times. The clone's antigen remains unknown. A clone one base away is much larger, so this may be a read error. This sample stems from a study of blood T cells in healthy people across ages (dated by TCRdb to about 2015). The study in broad terms: In model experiments, roughly one uniquely barcoded TCR beta cDNA molecule per two T cells was captured by template switching. Age-related changes in TCR beta repertoire diversity were measured in the study by deep sequencing normalized with unique cDNA molecular identifiers. Four age groups were formed from the donors: young (average roughly 16 years), middle-aged (around 41), aged (more than 55) and long-lived (82). Donors of different ages were randomly distributed across sequencing lanes to avoid experimental bias. Using the same blood draw, the study looked at two additional independent replicas of 1 million unique cDNA reads for two donors, one aged 18 to 29 and the other aged 80 or older.

The CDR3 spans 14 residues, from the cysteine through the phenylalanine. Here the CDR3 DNA is all that survives: 42 bases in frame from base 1. V is pruned by 3 bases and J by 1 base, leaving 4 bases of the junction without a gene match. CDR1 and CDR2 are drawn from the germline V gene: SGHRS, YFSETQ. Receptor amplification or capture employed 5' RACE. The instrument given in TCRdb is Illumina HiSeq 2500. The second PCR ran for about 6 to 11 cycles and used a J-beta primer mix along with a sample-barcoded 5' primer. Each TCR beta cDNA molecule received a unique molecular identifier from a template-switch 5' adaptor carrying 12 random nucleotides. At least 2.5 million CDR3-containing paired-end reads were obtained from each sample. The Mint cDNA synthesis kit, primed by a TRBC-specific oligonucleotide, was used to synthesize first-strand cDNA from all RNA. Following uracil-DNA glycosylase treatment, all cDNA underwent a first 18-cycle PCR with the universal primers M1SS and BC2_uni_R. As for the authors' bioinformatics: For normalization, 1 million high-quality reads were randomly selected from each sample, with every read carrying a distinct molecular identifier. Instead of being binned into consensus sequences, reads that shared molecular identifiers were thrown out. MiTCR, set to a Q25 quality threshold and the strictest error-elimination algorithm, was used for CDR3 identification, clonotype clustering and error correction. A nonparametric unseen species model with Euler transformation was used to estimate lower-bound total TCR beta diversity. TCRdb trimmed public reads at Q25 via fastp, called clones via MiXCR and kept in-frame beta chains. Every entry covers one CDR3 protein and lists the most common genes and DNA from its rows. The V and J calls and clone size are TCRdb's, not the authors'. The sample has 600,000 or so distinct CDR3 sequences on record, roughly 30% of them singletons. The ten largest clones represent more than 15% of the sample.

Study-level results and caveats: Observed TCR beta diversity per million T cells fell roughly linearly with age, and a significant reduction was already apparent by age roughly 40. Conclusive comparison of naive and antigen-experienced compartments was prevented by the profiling of bulk unsorted PBMCs. There was a strong correlation between observed TCR beta diversity and the percentage of naive T cells measured by flow cytometry. The CMV infection status of donors was not known, potentially confounding age-related changes in expanded clonotypes. Estimates of total diversity based on one million sequenced T cells were regarded as lower bounds and as underestimates. The long-lived group showed more naive CD4+ T cells, fewer expanded clones and increased TCR diversity than the aged group, suggesting age selection.

Systemically healthy Caucasian individuals from Russia, 35 to 50 in total and aged 6 to 90 years, were included as donors. Approximately 10 milliliters of peripheral blood were collected from each donor into EDTA-treated Vacutainer tubes. Ficoll-Paque density-gradient centrifugation was used to isolate PBMCs, with at least 6 million per sample. Trizol reagent was used to extract total RNA from PBMCs, with at least 5.5 micrograms per sample. For every donor, flow cytometry on a PBMC aliquot measured the percentage of naive CD45RAhigh/CD27high T cells. This clonotype originated in a woman of 80 years or more in good health. The sequence links TRBV5-1 to TRBJ2-7; the central 7 bases match TRBD1. Sequenced input: blood. The CDR3 corresponds to CASSCGQASYEQYF. The nucleotide sequence reads as follows: TGCGCCAGCAGCTGTGGACAGGCATCCTACGAGCAGTACTTC. Supplemented by the reference TRBV5-1 and TRBJ2-7 proteins around the CDR3, the complete variable domain is KAGVTQTPRYLIKTRGQQVTLSCSPISGHRSVSWYQQTPGQGLQFLFEYFSETQRNKGNFPGRFSGRQFSNSRSEMNVSTLELGDSALYLCASSCGQASYEQYFGPGTRLTVT.